Shown below are 20 T cell receptor beta chains from a single sample sequenced in a study of blood T cell repertoires in COVID-19. Repertoires were generated with immunoSEQ multiplex PCR, while TCRdb's copy carries only in-frame clones and drops some. The sample includes roughly 140,000 clones, over 75% of them seen just once. The sequenced sample was PBMCs or T cells enriched from blood (not recorded which). The receptors were sampled from a man aged 50 to 59 in a cohort exposed to, infected with or recovered from COVID-19 (not recorded which).

The chain joins TRBV7-6 to TRBJ2-7; 8 bases align to TRBD1. V dropped 5 bases and J dropped 1; count of bases not matched to a gene: 4. The V gene's germline CDR1 is SGHVS and CDR2 FNYEAQ. This CDR3 is 14 amino acids long. This CDR3 reads CASSQRTGSYEQYF. CDR3 in DNA: TGTGCCAGCAGCCAACGGACAGGGTCCTACGAGCAGTACTTC.

In this sample, this clone turned up once. This sequence joins TRBV4-1 and TRBJ2-5; 9 positions agree with TRBD2. The CDR3 runs 17 residues. The germline CDR1 and CDR2 sequences are MGHRA and YSYEKL. Trimming removed 0 bases from V and 1 base from J; junction bases left unmatched: 6. This CDR3 reads CASSQDQLAGSQETQYF. CDR3 DNA: TGCGCCAGCAGCCAAGATCAGCTAGCGGGATCCCAAGAGACCCAGTACTTC.

V is TRBV4-3 and J is TRBJ1-2; the D is unclear. V lost 1 base and J lost 4, with 10 bases in between. CDR1 LGHNA and CDR2 YSLEER come from the germline V gene. The CDR3 sequence is 14 residues long. The CDR3 DNA follows: TGCGCCAGCAGCCAAGCCTTGGGGAGCTATGGCTACACCTTC. This encodes CASSQALGSYGYTF.

The chain recombines TRBV19 with TRBJ2-7; a possible D gene is TRBD1 (6 bases). The germline V gene has CDR1 LNHDA and CDR2 SQIVND (reference sequence). This CDR3 is built from 14 residues. Trimming pared 10 bases from V and 4 bases from J, leaving 20 bases between. The CDR3 spells CATSLRDISYEQYF. The CDR3 nucleotides read TGTGCCACCTCCCTCCGGGACATCTCATACGAGCAGTACTTC.

The chain uses TRBV5-4 and TRBJ1-5; D unclear. Germline lookup yields CDR1 SGHNT and CDR2 YYREEE (reference sequence). Trimming pared 3 bases from V and 9 bases from J, leaving 10 bases between. The CDR3 length is 12 residues. CDR3 sequence (DNA): TGTGCCAGCAGCTGGCCCGGCGGGCCCCAGCATTTT. Encoded protein: CASSWPGGPQHF.

The chain recombines TRBV18 with TRBJ2-7, with 10 positions matching TRBD2. The germline V gene encodes CDR1 KGHSH and CDR2 LQKENI. With V trimmed by 3 bases and J by 3 bases, 8 bases remained unmatched. This CDR3 has 16 residues. The CDR3 reads CASSPLPPSGSYEQYF. CDR3 nucleotides: TGTGCCAGCTCACCCCTACCCCCTAGCGGGAGCTACGAGCAGTACTTC.

V is TRBV12-5 and J is TRBJ2-2; D may be TRBD2 (6 bases). The germline V gene encodes CDR1 LGHNT and CDR2 FRNRAP. CDR3 length equals 17 residues. Between the trimmed V and J ends, which lost 7 bases and 3 bases, there was a span of 21 bases. Here the CDR3 DNA reads TGTGCTAGTGCCCCAGGACCCGGGAGAAGGGACACCGGGGAGCTGTTTTTT. The encoded protein is CASAPGPGRRDTGELFF. The variable domain in full, with the rest retrieved from reference TRBV12-5 and TRBJ2-2, is DARVTQTPRHKVTEMGQEVTMRCQPILGHNTVFWYRQTMMQGLELLAYFRNRAPLDDSGMPKDRFSAEMPDATLATLKIQPSEPRDSAVYFCASAPGPGRRDTGELFFGEGSRLTVL.

J is TRBJ2-1 and V is TRBV6-5, with TRBD2 as a possible D gene (5 bases). There are 11 residues in the CDR3. Trimming took 8 bases from V and 7 from J, leaving 9 bases between them. Germline loops: CDR1 MNHEY, CDR2 SVGAGI. The CDR3 region has the DNA TGTGCCAGCGGGAGTGCTAATGAGCAGTTCTTC. It specifies CASGSANEQFF.

The rearrangement links TRBV29-1 to TRBJ1-4; the match to TRBD1 covers 9 bases. V was clipped by 6 bases and J by 3 bases; unmatched bases: 2. This CDR3 is 13 amino acids long. CDR1 is SQVTM, CDR2 ANQGSEA, per germline. The CDR3 DNA follows: TGCAGCGTACAGGGGGCCCCTAATGAAAAACTGTTTTTT. Its protein is CSVQGAPNEKLFF.

The chain employs TRBV7-6 and TRBJ2-5, with 9 bases that match TRBD2. The V and J ends lost 6 bases and 1 base, in that order; junction bases with no gene match: 9. Germline V CDR1 and CDR2: SGHVS, FNYEAQ. This CDR3 comprises 16 residues. CDR3 protein: CASSSRLAESQETQYF. CDR3 nucleotide sequence: TGTGCCAGCAGTTCCAGACTAGCGGAATCCCAAGAGACCCAGTACTTC. Full variable domain (outside the CDR3, taken from reference TRBV7-6 and TRBJ2-5): GAGVSQSPRYKVTKRGQDVALRCDPISGHVSLYWYRQALGQGPEFLTYFNYEAQQDKSGLPNDRFSAERPEGSISTLTIQRTEQRDSAMYRCASSSRLAESQETQYFGPGTRLLVL.

This clone was observed a few times. This rearrangement joins TRBV19 to TRBJ1-1; tentative D call: TRBD1 (5 bases). CDR3 size: 14 residues. Germline loops: CDR1 LNHDA, CDR2 SQIVND (reference sequence). Trimming pared 2 bases from V and 1 base from J, leaving 8 bases between. The CDR3 coding sequence is TGTGCCAGTAGTATAACAACAGGGAACACTGAAGCTTTCTTT. It codes for CASSITTGNTEAFF.

V is TRBV18 and J is TRBJ2-3, with 11 bases that match TRBD2. CDR3 length equals 17 residues. CDR1 is KGHSH, CDR2 LQKENI, per germline. The trim removed 3 bases at V and 2 bases at J, leaving 7 bases unmatched. CDR3 protein: CASSPLLLAGVTDTQYF. DNA of the CDR3: TGTGCCAGCTCACCGCTACTACTAGCGGGAGTCACAGATACGCAGTATTTT.

V and J are TRBV28 and TRBJ2-3; 14 nucleotides agree with TRBD2. The germline V gene has CDR1 MDHEN and CDR2 SYDVKM. The CDR3 contains 17 residues. V lost 2 bases and J lost 7; bases outside the gene matches: 8. CDR3 sequence: CASSLGTSGGRRNTQYF. For the CDR3, the DNA is TGTGCCAGCAGTTTAGGGACTAGCGGGGGAAGGAGGAATACGCAGTATTTT.

V is TRBV7-9 and J is TRBJ2-5, with D possibly being TRBD1 (6 bases). The germline CDR1 and CDR2 sequences are SEHNR and FQNEAQ (reference sequence). The CDR3 runs 14 residues. Trimming cost V 4 bases and J 5 bases, with 14 bases left between them. CDR3 sequence reads: CASSSLAGVETQYF. The CDR3, as DNA: TGTGCCAGCAGCTCCCTGGCAGGGGTGGAGACCCAGTACTTC.

This chain joins TRBV2 and TRBJ2-7, with 11 bases identical to TRBD2. With V trimmed by 6 bases and J by 6 bases, 7 bases remained unmatched. This CDR3 contains 14 residues. Germline-derived CDR1 and CDR2 are SNHLY and FYNNEI. The chain's CDR3 is CASRQTSGVSEQYF. The CDR3, as DNA: TGTGCCAGCAGGCAGACTAGCGGGGTGAGCGAGCAGTACTTC.

This CDR3 is CASSIVGLRNTGELFF. The CDR3, as DNA: TGTGCCAGTAGTATAGTTGGCCTCCGAAACACCGGGGAGCTGTTTTTT. V usage is TRBV19 and J usage is TRBJ2-2; D is uncertain. The CDR3 contains 16 residues. Germline loops: CDR1 LNHDA, CDR2 SQIVND (reference sequence). V dropped 1 base and J dropped 2 bases, with 11 bases sitting between them.

This chain links TRBV19 with TRBJ2-7; TRBD2 is a possible D gene (6 bases). CDR1 and CDR2 from the germline V gene are LNHDA and SQIVND (reference sequence). V gave up 3 bases and J gave up 6 bases, with 15 bases separating them. The length of the CDR3 is 14 residues. The CDR3 DNA is TGTGCCAGTAGTATTCAGGCAGGGAGGAGCGAGCAGTACTTC. Its protein product is CASSIQAGRSEQYF.

There are a few counts of this clone. The CDR3, as DNA: TGTGCCAGCCCCCCTTCGGAAGGACGGACAAGCTCCTACGAGCAGTACTTC. Protein: CASPPSEGRTSSYEQYF. The rearrangement links TRBV28 to TRBJ2-7, with D possibly matching TRBD1 (5 bases). The V and J ends lost 8 bases and 0 bases respectively, with 23 bases between them. Germline values: CDR1 MDHEN, CDR2 SYDVKM. The CDR3 runs to 17 residues.

The CDR3 protein is CSGSGTSNYNEQFF. DNA for the CDR3: TGCAGCGGCTCCGGGACTAGCAATTACAATGAGCAGTTCTTC. V is TRBV29-1 and J is TRBJ2-1, with TRBD2 identical over 9 bases. The CDR3 is 14 amino acids. The V and J ends lost 7 bases and 4 bases, in that order; junction bases with no gene match: 8. Germline V gene lookup returns CDR1 SQVTM and CDR2 ANQGSEA.

This rearrangement joins TRBV7-2 to TRBJ1-2, with TRBD1 identical over 9 bases. V dropped 5 bases and J dropped 2; count of bases not matched to a gene: 6. CDR3 length: 15 amino acids. Germline V gene lookup returns CDR1 SGHTA and CDR2 FQGNSA. CDR3 in amino acids: CASSTGTGNNYGYTF. CDR3 nucleotides: TGTGCCAGCAGCACAGGGACAGGGAACAACTATGGCTACACCTTC. The full variable domain, its missing parts supplied by reference TRBV7-2 and TRBJ1-2, is GAGVSQSPSNKVTEKGKDVELRCDPISGHTALYWYRQSLGQGLEFLIYFQGNSAPDKSGLPSDRFSAERTGGSVSTLTIQRTQQEDSAVYLCASSTGTGNNYGYTFGSGTRLTVV.